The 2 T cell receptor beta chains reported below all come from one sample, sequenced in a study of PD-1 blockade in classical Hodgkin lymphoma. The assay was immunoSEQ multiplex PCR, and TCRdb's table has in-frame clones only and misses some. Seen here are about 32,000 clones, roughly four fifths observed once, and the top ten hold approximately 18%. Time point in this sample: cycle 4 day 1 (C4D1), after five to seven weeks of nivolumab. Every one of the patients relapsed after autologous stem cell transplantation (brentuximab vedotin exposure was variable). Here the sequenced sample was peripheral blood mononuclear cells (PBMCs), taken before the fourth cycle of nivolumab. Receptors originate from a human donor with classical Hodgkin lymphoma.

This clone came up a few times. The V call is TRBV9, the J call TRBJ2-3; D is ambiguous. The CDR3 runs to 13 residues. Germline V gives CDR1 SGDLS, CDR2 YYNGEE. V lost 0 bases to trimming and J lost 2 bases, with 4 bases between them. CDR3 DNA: TGTGCCAGCAGCGTAGGTACCACAGATACGCAGTATTTT. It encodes CASSVGTTDTQYF. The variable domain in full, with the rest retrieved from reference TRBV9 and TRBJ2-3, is DSGVTQTPKHLITATGQRVTLRCSPRSGDLSVYWYQQSLDQGLQFLIQYYNGEERAKGNILERFSAQQFPDLHSELNLSSLELGDSALYFCASSVGTTDTQYFGPGTRLTVL.

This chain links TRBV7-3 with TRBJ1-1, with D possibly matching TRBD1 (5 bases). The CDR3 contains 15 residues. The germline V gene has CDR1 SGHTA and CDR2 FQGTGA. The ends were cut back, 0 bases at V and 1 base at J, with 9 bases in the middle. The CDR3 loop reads CASSLTLGENTEAFF. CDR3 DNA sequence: TGTGCCAGCAGCTTAACATTGGGGGAGAACACTGAAGCTTTCTTT.